Below, 31 T cell receptor beta chains from the same sample are listed, as sequenced in a study of OX40 agonist ivuxolimab in advanced cancers. Method: immunoSEQ multiplex PCR; TCRdb's copy keeps in-frame clones and lacks some. The sample holds roughly 25,000 clones, more than 60% seen once. The sequenced sample was CD4+ or CD8+ T cells sorted from blood, obtained in a trial of the OX40 agonist ivuxolimab. The receptors shown here come from an adult with an advanced solid tumor such as melanoma, head and neck, liver or kidney cancer.

V usage is TRBV4-1 and J usage is TRBJ1-4, with D tentatively TRBD1 (6 bases). Germline V gene sequence: CDR1 MGHRA, CDR2 YSYEKL. Trimming cost V 2 bases and J 7 bases, with 11 bases left between them. The CDR3 totals 14 residues. The chain's CDR3 is CASSQLEGVEKLFF. The DNA for the CDR3 is TGCGCCAGCAGCCAATTAGAGGGGGTTGAAAAACTGTTTTTT.

The chain employs TRBV11-2 and TRBJ2-3; a possible D gene is TRBD2 (6 bases). Trimming removed 6 bases from V and 4 bases from J, with 8 bases in between. Germline CDR1 and CDR2: SGHAT and FQNNGV. The CDR3 has 12 amino acids. As DNA, the CDR3 is TGTGCCAGCAGTTGGGGGGCAGATACGCAGTATTTT. This translates into CASSWGADTQYF.

This chain uses TRBV7-6 with TRBJ2-1; TRBD2 agrees at 9 bases. CDR3 length: 19 amino acids. V trimming: 1 base; J trimming: 4 bases; junction bases outside the gene matches: 14. Germline loops: CDR1 SGHVS, CDR2 FNYEAQ. This chain's CDR3 is CASSLGGVRAGGRYNEQFF. The CDR3 nucleotides read TGTGCCAGCAGCTTAGGGGGAGTGAGAGCGGGGGGTCGGTACAATGAGCAGTTCTTC.

This clone appeared a single time. This rearrangement joins TRBV4-1 to TRBJ2-7; TRBD2 agrees at 16 bases. The CDR3 consists of 17 residues. In germline, CDR1 is MGHRA, CDR2 YSYEKL. The V segment lost 3 bases and the J segment 7 bases; nucleotides outside the gene matches: 9. The CDR3 DNA reads TGCGCCAGCAGCCAGTCTGCCCCGGGACTAGCGGGGGGGGAGCAGTACTTC. It yields the protein CASSQSAPGLAGGEQYF.

This clone came up a few times. The J gene is TRBJ2-7, the V gene TRBV6-5, with TRBD1 matching 7 bases. V dropped 5 bases and J dropped 3; count of bases not matched to a gene: 7. The CDR3 spans 14 residues. From germline, CDR1 is MNHEY and CDR2 SVGAGI. Here the CDR3 reads CASSDRDSFYEQYF. CDR3 coding DNA: TGTGCCAGCAGTGACCGGGACAGTTTCTACGAGCAGTACTTC.

This clone showed up just a few times. The genes are TRBV6-5 and TRBJ2-1; weak D call: TRBD1 (5 bases). The V and J ends lost 0 bases and 6 bases respectively, with 6 bases between them. Germline V CDR1 and CDR2: MNHEY, SVGAGI. There are 13 residues in the CDR3. CDR3 residues: CASSYSTANEQFF. DNA of the CDR3: TGTGCCAGCAGTTACTCGACAGCCAATGAGCAGTTCTTC.

The chain links TRBV4-1 to TRBJ1-2; the match to TRBD1 covers 9 bases. Germline CDR1 is MGHRA and CDR2 is YSYEKL. The ends lost 4 bases at V and 5 bases at J; junction bases unmatched: 11. The CDR3 runs to 16 residues. Here the CDR3 DNA reads TGCGCCAGCAGCCTCCGGGACAGGGAGAGAATTTATGGCTACACCTTC. Amino acid sequence: CASSLRDRERIYGYTF.

The V call is TRBV9, the J call TRBJ1-1; TRBD1 matches at 7 bases. Trimming removed 3 bases from V and 0 bases from J; junction bases left unmatched: 5. The CDR3 consists of 15 residues. In germline, CDR1 is SGDLS, CDR2 YYNGEE. Here the CDR3 reads CASSAMTGLNTEAFF. The CDR3, as DNA: TGTGCCAGCAGCGCGATGACAGGGCTGAACACTGAAGCTTTCTTT.

This clone came up a few times. The gene calls are TRBV6-4 and TRBJ2-5, with D perhaps TRBD2 (6 bases). The germline gives CDR1 MRHNA, CDR2 SNTAGT. This CDR3 region has 14 residues. Trimming removed 0 bases from V and 4 bases from J, with 9 bases in between. The CDR3 DNA reads as TGTGCCAGCAGTGACTCGGAGGGCGCAGAGACCCAGTACTTC. It codes for CASSDSEGAETQYF.

The chain joins TRBV6-5 to TRBJ1-5; 7 bases are shared with TRBD1. CDR3 length: 14 residues. Germline V gives CDR1 MNHEY, CDR2 SVGAGI. Unmatched junction bases numbered 3, after V lost 4 bases and J lost 3 bases. The CDR3 DNA is TGTGCCAGCAGTTCGGGACAGTACAATCAGCCCCAGCATTTT. Amino acid sequence: CASSSGQYNQPQHF.

The chain is built from TRBV21-1 and TRBJ2-3; TRBD2 is the table's D call, not checked against the DNA. TRBV21-1 is a known pseudogene. This CDR3 region has 15 residues. CDR3 sequence reads: CASGTGGLSTDTQYF. The CDR3 bases are TGTGCCAGCGGGACGGGGGGGCTGAGCACAGATACGCAGTATTTT.

The V call is TRBV5-6, the J call TRBJ1-1; TRBD1 is a possible D gene (5 bases). Trimming took off 3 bases at V and 2 bases at J, with 14 bases between the two ends. This CDR3 is 15 amino acids long. Looked up from germline, CDR1 is SGHDT and CDR2 is YYEEEE. Here the CDR3 DNA reads TGTGCCAGCAGCTGGGGCGGCAGGGCTAACACTGAAGCTTTCTTT. Protein product: CASSWGGRANTEAFF.

This rearrangement joins TRBV5-6 to TRBJ1-1, with D unresolved. Germline loops: CDR1 SGHDT, CDR2 YYEEEE. Deletions cut 0 bases from V and 3 bases from J, with 15 bases between. This CDR3 region has 16 residues. The DNA for the CDR3 is TGTGCCAGCAGCTTGGCTATCAGGAACCTAGACACTGAAGCTTTCTTT. Its translation is CASSLAIRNLDTEAFF.

The table lists this clone with a count of one. The chain has TRBV19 and TRBJ2-7, with unresolved D. CDR1 and CDR2 from the germline V gene are LNHDA and SQIVND (reference sequence). Trimming took off 5 bases at V and 5 bases at J, with 19 bases between the two ends. The CDR3 sequence is 15 residues long. CDR3 bases: TGTGCCAGTAGTTCGCTCCCCGTCGTTCCGAACGAGCAGTACTTC. This gives the protein CASSSLPVVPNEQYF.

J is TRBJ2-2 and V is TRBV27; D perhaps matches TRBD2 (7 bases). The V and J ends lost 2 bases and 7 bases respectively, with 8 bases between them. This CDR3 is built from 13 residues. Germline assignment: CDR1 MNHEY and CDR2 SMNVEV (reference sequence). CDR3: CASSLRGGGELFF. CDR3 nucleotides: TGTGCCAGCAGTTTAAGGGGGGGCGGGGAGCTGTTTTTT.

This clone has a handful of counts. The chain is built from TRBV6-5 and TRBJ2-1, with a tentative D call TRBD1 (6 bases). Between the trimmed V and J ends, which lost 3 bases and 5 bases, there was a span of 17 bases. The CDR3 is 16 amino acids. CDR1 MNHEY and CDR2 SVGAGI come from the germline V gene. DNA of the CDR3: TGTGCCAGCAGTTATTCACAGGGAGAATTCCACAATGAGCAGTTCTTC. This encodes CASSYSQGEFHNEQFF.

The genes are TRBV14 and TRBJ2-5; 7 bases are a match to TRBD1. CDR1 SGHDN and CDR2 FVKESK come from the germline V gene. J lost 0 bases, V lost 2 bases, and 6 bases had no gene match. This CDR3 has 16 amino acids. The CDR3 loop is CASSQPPGQYQETQYF. The CDR3 nucleotides are TGTGCCAGCAGCCAACCGCCGGGACAGTACCAAGAGACCCAGTACTTC.

The chain recombines TRBV4-2 with TRBJ2-7, with 7 bases that match TRBD1. Germline CDR1 is LGHNA and CDR2 is YNFKEQ. This CDR3 comprises 15 residues. The V gene end was trimmed by 0 bases and the J gene end by 4 bases; junction bases not matched to a gene: 6. The CDR3 here is CASSQEGGRRYEQYF. CDR3 nucleotides: TGTGCCAGCAGCCAAGAAGGGGGCAGGCGTTACGAGCAGTACTTC.

This clone came up once. This chain connects TRBV7-2 to TRBJ2-7; 7 bases are a match to TRBD1. The germline CDR1 and CDR2 sequences are SGHTA and FQGNSA. The CDR3 length is 15 residues. V lost 4 bases, J lost 6 bases, and 12 bases stayed unmatched. The CDR3 bases are TGTGCCAGCAGCTCCGAGAAGGGGGCCTCCCTCGAGCAGTACTTC. Translation gives CASSSEKGASLEQYF.

CDR3 nucleotide sequence: TGCAGCACCCGACTGGGACTCTACAATGAGCAGTTCTTC. This encodes CSTRLGLYNEQFF. The chain employs TRBV29-1 and TRBJ2-1, with a tentative D call TRBD2 (6 bases). Germline loops: CDR1 SQVTM, CDR2 ANQGSEA. The CDR3 extends over 13 amino acids. V lost 8 bases and J lost 3, with 14 bases in between.

By sample fraction, this clone is medium-sized (0.01 to 0.1%). V and J are TRBV6-1 and TRBJ2-2; 7 bases align to TRBD1. The CDR3 loop spans 18 amino acids. Germline V gene lookup returns CDR1 MNHNS and CDR2 SASEGT. Trimming cost V 3 bases and J 7 bases; bases outside gene matches: 17. The CDR3 loop is CASSDPGGRVYSDGELFF. The CDR3 DNA follows: TGTGCCAGCAGTGACCCAGGGGGAAGGGTCTACTCAGACGGGGAGCTGTTTTTT.

This clone was seen a handful of times. The rearrangement links TRBV10-3 to TRBJ2-6, with 9 bases that match TRBD1. There are 17 residues in the CDR3. CDR1 is ENHRY and CDR2 is SYGVKD in the germline V gene. V shed 0 bases, J shed 4 bases, and the junction held 4 bases outside the gene matches. CDR3 DNA sequence: TGTGCCATCAGTGAGTCGGGACAGGGTTCGGGGGCCAACGTCCTGACTTTC. It yields the protein CAISESGQGSGANVLTF.

On this clone: Germline is not matched at one junction end, which may reflect a read error. This sample also contains other DNA sequences that code for the same CDR3. CDR3 nucleotide sequence: TGTGCTAGCAGCTTGATGGGGAACAGGGGAAACATTCAGTACTTC. Its translation: CASSLMGNRGNIQYF. The genes are TRBV7-8 and TRBJ2-4, with 7 bases that match TRBD1. CDR3 length: 15 residues. Germline CDR1 reads SGHVS; CDR2 reads FQNEAQ. The full variable domain, in which reference TRBV7-8 and TRBJ2-4 provide the parts outside the CDR3, is GAGVSQSPRYKVAKRGQDVALRCDPISGHVSLFWYQQALGQGPEFLTYFQNEAQLDKSGLPSDRFFAERPEGSVSTLKIQRTQQEDSAVYLCASSLMGNRGNIQYFGAGTRLSVL.

This chain joins TRBV4-3 and TRBJ2-3; 7 nucleotides line up with TRBD2. The germline gives CDR1 LGHNA, CDR2 YSLEER. This CDR3 contains 16 residues. Trimming cost V 0 bases and J 0 bases; bases outside gene matches: 3. CDR3 sequence (DNA): TGCGCCAGCAGCCAAGAATGGACTAGGAGCACAGATACGCAGTATTTT. Translating it yields CASSQEWTRSTDTQYF.

For this clone: Within the sample, other DNA sequences also encode this same CDR3. This chain links TRBV6-1 with TRBJ2-7; possibly TRBD2 for D (5 bases). This CDR3 contains 15 residues. The V gene lost 4 bases and the J gene lost 3 bases, with 16 bases spanning the gap. Germline V lookup: CDR1 MNHNS, CDR2 SASEGT. The DNA of the CDR3 is TGTGCCAGCAGTGTCGATCCAGGAGGCTACTACGAGCAGTACTTC. This gives the protein CASSVDPGGYYEQYF.

In its sample, this clone was seen once. CDR3 nucleotides: TGTGCCAGCAGCAGAACCCCATGGCAGGGACATCAGCCCCAGCATTTT. This encodes CASSRTPWQGHQPQHF. V gene TRBV21-1 combines with J gene TRBJ1-5. TRBV21-1 is a pseudogene locus. The CDR3 consists of 16 residues.

This clone was seen only once. The chain has TRBV6-6 and TRBJ2-3; 9 bases agree with TRBD1. CDR3 length: 15 amino acids. V shed 4 bases and J 2 bases; nucleotides not matched to a gene: 4. From germline, CDR1 is MNHNY and CDR2 SVGAGI (reference sequence). This CDR3 reads CASSSGDRDTDTQYF. CDR3 DNA sequence: TGTGCCAGCAGTTCCGGGGACAGGGACACAGATACGCAGTATTTT.

The chain couples TRBV4-2 to TRBJ2-1; possibly TRBD1 or TRBD2 for D (6 bases each). Germline V CDR1 and CDR2: LGHNA, YNFKEQ. V was cut by 5 bases and J by 0 bases, with 17 bases left in between. There are 17 residues in the CDR3. As DNA, the CDR3 is TGTGCCAGCAGCTCCCTTAGGGGGGCGTACTCCTACAATGAGCAGTTCTTC. Its translation: CASSSLRGAYSYNEQFF.

The gene calls are TRBV19 and TRBJ2-1, with 11 bases lining up with TRBD2. CDR3 size: 15 residues. V lost 7 bases and J lost 4; bases outside the gene matches: 6. Germline loops: CDR1 LNHDA, CDR2 SQIVND (reference sequence). The CDR3 spells CASTTGLAVYNEQFF. The CDR3 DNA sequence: TGTGCCAGTACGACGGGACTAGCGGTATACAATGAGCAGTTCTTC.

The chain carries TRBV11-2 and TRBJ2-1, with 8 bases lining up with TRBD2. The CDR3 sequence is 16 residues long. Germline V gene data show CDR1 as SGHAT and CDR2 as FQNNGV. Losses at the gene ends were 6 bases for V and 2 bases for J; bases not matched to a gene: 9. CDR3 sequence (DNA): TGTGCCAGCAGTAAAACGTCGGGGGGGGCCTACAATGAGCAGTTCTTC. Protein: CASSKTSGGAYNEQFF.

V gene TRBV4-2 combines with J gene TRBJ2-6, with 7 bases matching TRBD2. Germline values: CDR1 LGHNA, CDR2 YNFKEQ. The CDR3 runs to 16 residues. V was pared by 1 base and J by 2 bases, with 2 bases of the junction left unmatched. The CDR3 bases are TGTGCCAGCAGCCAAGTTGGGGGGGCTGGGGCCAACGTCCTGACTTTC. This codes for CASSQVGGAGANVLTF.